This T cell receptor (beta chain) was observed in a study of blood T cell repertoires in COVID-19. As for the study in general: The United States, Italy and Spain provided the acute and convalescent COVID-19 samples.

The sample holds a few counts of this clone. In the original analysis: Estimation of nucleated cell counts relied on the amplification of reference gene primers. Profiled with immunoSEQ multiplex PCR; TCRdb holds only in-frame clones, not every one. The D gene and trimming were derived from the DNA, and the V and J assignments and clone size from that table. The sample holds 200,000 or so clones, approximately 85% seen once. Trimming removed 4 bases from V and 5 bases from J; junction bases left unmatched: 7. Germline V gene data show CDR1 as SGHRS and CDR2 as YFSETQ. The CDR3 runs to 15 residues. Sequenced sample: peripheral blood. The rearrangement joins TRBV5-1 to TRBJ1-4; 8 positions match TRBD1. This receptor was identified in a man between 60 and 75 years old with acute or convalescent COVID-19. The CDR3 coding sequence is TGCGCCAGCAGCCCCCGGACAGGGTCGAATGAAAAACTGTTTTTT. This encodes CASSPRTGSNEKLFF.